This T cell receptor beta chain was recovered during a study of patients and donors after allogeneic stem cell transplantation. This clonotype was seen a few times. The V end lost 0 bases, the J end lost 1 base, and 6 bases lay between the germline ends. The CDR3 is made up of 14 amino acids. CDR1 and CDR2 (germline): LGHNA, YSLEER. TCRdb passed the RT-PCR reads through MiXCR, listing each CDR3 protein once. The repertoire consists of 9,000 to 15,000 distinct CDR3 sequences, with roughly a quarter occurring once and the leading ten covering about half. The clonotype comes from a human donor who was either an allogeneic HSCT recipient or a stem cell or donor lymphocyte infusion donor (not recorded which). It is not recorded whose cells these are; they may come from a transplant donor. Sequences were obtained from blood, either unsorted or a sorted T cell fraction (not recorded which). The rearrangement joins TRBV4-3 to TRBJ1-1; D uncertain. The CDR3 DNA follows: TGCGCCAGCAGCCAAGACAGACGGAACACTGAAGCTTTCTTT. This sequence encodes CASSQDRRNTEAFF.